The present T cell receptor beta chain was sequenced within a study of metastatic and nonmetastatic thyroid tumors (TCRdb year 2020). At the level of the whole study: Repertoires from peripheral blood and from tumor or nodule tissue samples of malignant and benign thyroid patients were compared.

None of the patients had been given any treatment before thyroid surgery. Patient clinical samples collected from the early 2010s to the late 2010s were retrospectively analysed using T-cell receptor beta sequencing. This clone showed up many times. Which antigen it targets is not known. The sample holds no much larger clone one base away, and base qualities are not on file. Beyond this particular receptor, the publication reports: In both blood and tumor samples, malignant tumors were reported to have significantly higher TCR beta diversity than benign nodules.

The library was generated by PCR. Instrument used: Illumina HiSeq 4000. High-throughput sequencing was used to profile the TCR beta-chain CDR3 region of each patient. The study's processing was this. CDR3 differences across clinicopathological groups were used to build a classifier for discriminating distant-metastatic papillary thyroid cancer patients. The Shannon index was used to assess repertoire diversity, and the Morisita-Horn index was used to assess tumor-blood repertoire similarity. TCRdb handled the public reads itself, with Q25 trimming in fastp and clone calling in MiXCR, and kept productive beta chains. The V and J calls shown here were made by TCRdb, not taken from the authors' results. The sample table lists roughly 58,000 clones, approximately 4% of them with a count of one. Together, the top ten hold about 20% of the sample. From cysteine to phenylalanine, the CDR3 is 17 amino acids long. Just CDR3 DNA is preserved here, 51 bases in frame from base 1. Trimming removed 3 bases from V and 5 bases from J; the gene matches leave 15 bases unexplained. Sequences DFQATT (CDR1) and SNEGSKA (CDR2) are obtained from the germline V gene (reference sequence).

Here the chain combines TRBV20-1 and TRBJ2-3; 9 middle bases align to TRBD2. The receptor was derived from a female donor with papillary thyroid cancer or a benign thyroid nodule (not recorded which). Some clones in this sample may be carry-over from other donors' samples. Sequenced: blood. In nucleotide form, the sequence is TGCAGTGCTAGGGAGGAAGCGGGAGGCCTAATGGGAGATACGCAGTATTTT. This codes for CSAREEAGGLMGDTQYF.